Presented here are 14 T cell receptor beta chains from one specimen sequenced in a study of Graves' ophthalmopathy and Graves' hyperthyroidism (dated by TCRdb to 2016 to 2019). Sequenced using an Illumina HiSeq 2000. For repertoire sequencing, the TCR beta CDR3 regions were amplified from RNA transcripts. The first round of RT-PCR was done with HTBI primers and the Qiagen OneStep RT-PCR kit, and was followed by a second round of multiplex PCR, then size selection and purification. In TCRdb, the public reads were trimmed at Q25 with fastp and aligned with MiXCR, with productive beta chains retained. Duplicate CDR3 protein sequences are folded into a single record with the most common DNA and genes. Recorded for this sample are nearly 400,000 distinct CDR3 sequences; about 18% of them occurred a single time. The top ten hold around 1.5% of the sample. Sequenced sample: peripheral blood. The origin of the receptors is a woman between 18 and 29 years old with Graves' ophthalmopathy. Donor details come from another sample of the same person, matched by shared clones.

This clonotype was found many times. The chain is built from TRBV7-2 and TRBJ1-2; D gene unclear. Trimming took 1 base from V and 4 from J, leaving 7 bases between them. The CDR3 has 13 amino acids. In germline, CDR1 is SGHTA, CDR2 FQGNSA. Here the CDR3 reads CASSLGLTYGYTF. The DNA for the CDR3 is TGTGCCAGCAGCTTAGGACTGACCTATGGCTACACCTTC.

Ten or more counts support this clonotype. This chain connects TRBV7-2 to TRBJ2-7; D is uncertain. The germline V gene encodes CDR1 SGHTA and CDR2 FQGNSA. The CDR3 extends over 13 amino acids. The V gene lost 0 bases and the J gene lost 3 bases, with 6 bases spanning the gap. The DNA of the CDR3 is TGTGCCAGCAGCTTAGCAGGTGACTACGAGCAGTACTTC. This sequence encodes CASSLAGDYEQYF. The full variable domain, completed using reference TRBV7-2 and TRBJ2-7, is GAGVSQSPSNKVTEKGKDVELRCDPISGHTALYWYRQSLGQGLEFLIYFQGNSAPDKSGLPSDRFSAERTGGSVSTLTIQRTQQEDSAVYLCASSLAGDYEQYFGPGTRLTVT.

This clonotype was counted ten times or more. The chain has TRBV6-2 or TRBV6-3 and TRBJ2-7, with TRBD2 identical over 8 bases. The CDR3 totals 15 residues. Trimming removed 7 bases from V and 3 bases from J; junction bases left unmatched: 11. Germline-derived CDR1 and CDR2 are MNHEY and SVGEGT. The CDR3 coding sequence is TGTGCCAGCACCCACCGAGCCAGCGGGAGCTACGAGCAGTACTTC. Translating it yields CASTHRASGSYEQYF.

This clonotype was picked up many times. This rearrangement joins TRBV6-2 or TRBV6-3 to TRBJ1-3; D unclear. Germline CDR1 and CDR2: MNHEY and SVGEGT. The CDR3 extends over 17 amino acids. Trimming took off 3 bases at V and 3 bases at J, with 18 bases between the two ends. CDR3 loop: CASSYSGSDNSGNTIYF. DNA of the CDR3: TGTGCCAGCAGTTATTCAGGATCCGATAACAGTGGAAACACCATATATTTT.

This clonotype was seen many times. The rearrangement joins TRBV6-2 or TRBV6-3 to TRBJ2-2; TRBD1 might be the D (5 bases). This CDR3 has 15 amino acids. Germline-derived CDR1 and CDR2 are MNHEY and SVGEGT. The V end was cut by 5 bases, the J end by 4 bases, with 14 bases between. In DNA form, the CDR3 reads TGTGCCAGCAGTCGCTCCACAGGATCCACCGGGGAGCTGTTTTTT. As protein: CASSRSTGSTGELFF.

This clonotype was seen ten or more times. The rearrangement joins TRBV29-1 to TRBJ1-3; 7 bases match TRBD1. Germline CDR1 is SQVTM and CDR2 is ANQGSEA. There are 15 residues in the CDR3. The junction had 7 bases not matched to a gene; V was cut back by 5 bases and J by 0 bases. In DNA form, the CDR3 reads TGCAGCGTTTTGGGACAGTCAATCTCTGGAAACACCATATATTTT. This translates into CSVLGQSISGNTIYF.

This clonotype has a count of ten or more. CDR3 loop: CASSFTGSGTEAFF. DNA of the CDR3: TGCGCCAGCAGCTTTACGGGGTCGGGCACTGAAGCTTTCTTT. The J gene is TRBJ1-1, the V gene TRBV5-1; no reliable D call. This CDR3 region has 14 residues. Trimming left V 2 bases short and J 4 bases short, with 12 bases between. CDR1 and CDR2 from the germline V gene are SGHRS and YFSETQ.

The chain joins TRBV7-8 to TRBJ1-2; D is undetermined. The CDR3 spans 13 residues. Germline V lookup: CDR1 SGHVS, CDR2 FQNEAQ. Trimming pared 1 base from V and 8 bases from J, leaving 11 bases between. CDR3 nucleotide sequence: TGTGCCAGCAGCTTAGGGCTTCACGGAGGCTACACCTTC. Translation gives CASSLGLHGGYTF.

V and J are TRBV28 and TRBJ1-1; D is uncertain. The ends were cut back, 4 bases at V and 8 bases at J, with 11 bases in the middle. This CDR3 is built from 12 residues. Germline CDR1 MDHEN, CDR2 SYDVKM. Here the CDR3 DNA reads TGTGCCAGCAGTTCCGAAACAAACGAAGCTTTCTTT. This translates into CASSSETNEAFF.

The chain links TRBV30 to TRBJ2-5; 15 bases match TRBD2. Germline CDR1 is GTSNPN and CDR2 is SVGIG (reference sequence). The CDR3 has 15 amino acids. V shed 3 bases, J shed 7 bases, and the junction held 6 bases outside the gene matches. The CDR3 DNA sequence: TGTGCCTGGAGCGCCCCGGGACTAGCGGGAGGGACCCAGTACTTC. This sequence encodes CAWSAPGLAGGTQYF. Full variable domain (missing parts from reference TRBV30 and TRBJ2-5): SQTIHQWPATLVQPVGSPLSLECTVEGTSNPNLYWYRQAAGRGLQLLFYSVGIGQISSEVPQNLSASRPQDRQFILSSKKLLLSDSGFYLCAWSAPGLAGGTQYFGPGTRLLVL.

This clonotype appeared many times. The chain joins TRBV12-3 or TRBV12-4 to TRBJ2-2; the match to TRBD2 covers 15 bases. The CDR3 sequence is 15 residues long. V was clipped by 6 bases and J by 6 bases; unmatched bases: 2. The CDR3 sequence is CASSGLAGGAGELFF. The CDR3 DNA sequence: TGTGCCAGCAGCGGACTAGCGGGAGGGGCCGGGGAGCTGTTTTTT.

In its sample, this clonotype was seen many times. This chain connects TRBV11-2 to TRBJ2-2, with TRBD1 identical over 8 bases. The trim removed 0 bases at V and 4 bases at J, leaving 7 bases unmatched. CDR1 and CDR2 from the germline V gene are SGHAT and FQNNGV. The CDR3 consists of 17 residues. CDR3 in DNA: TGTGCCAGCAGCTTAGATTTCCAGGGGGCTGGCACCGGGGAGCTGTTTTTT. Its protein product is CASSLDFQGAGTGELFF.

In its sample, this clonotype was seen many times. J is TRBJ2-2 and V is TRBV27, with D tentatively TRBD1 or TRBD2 (8 bases each). The CDR3 has 16 amino acids. The V gene's germline CDR1 is MNHEY and CDR2 SMNVEV (reference sequence). V was pared by 6 bases and J by 7 bases, with 21 bases between. The CDR3 reads CASRPIYSGTGGELFF. The CDR3 DNA is TGTGCCAGCAGGCCCATATATAGCGGGACAGGCGGGGAGCTGTTTTTT.

This clonotype was seen ten or more times. This sequence joins TRBV19 and TRBJ2-7; D assignment may be TRBD1 or TRBD2 (5 bases each). The CDR3 contains 14 residues. V dropped 9 bases and J dropped 7 bases, with 22 bases sitting between them. In germline, CDR1 is LNHDA, CDR2 SQIVND (reference sequence). The CDR3 here is CASPRERLIREQYF. As DNA, the CDR3 is TGTGCCAGCCCCAGGGAGAGACTCATACGAGAGCAGTACTTC.